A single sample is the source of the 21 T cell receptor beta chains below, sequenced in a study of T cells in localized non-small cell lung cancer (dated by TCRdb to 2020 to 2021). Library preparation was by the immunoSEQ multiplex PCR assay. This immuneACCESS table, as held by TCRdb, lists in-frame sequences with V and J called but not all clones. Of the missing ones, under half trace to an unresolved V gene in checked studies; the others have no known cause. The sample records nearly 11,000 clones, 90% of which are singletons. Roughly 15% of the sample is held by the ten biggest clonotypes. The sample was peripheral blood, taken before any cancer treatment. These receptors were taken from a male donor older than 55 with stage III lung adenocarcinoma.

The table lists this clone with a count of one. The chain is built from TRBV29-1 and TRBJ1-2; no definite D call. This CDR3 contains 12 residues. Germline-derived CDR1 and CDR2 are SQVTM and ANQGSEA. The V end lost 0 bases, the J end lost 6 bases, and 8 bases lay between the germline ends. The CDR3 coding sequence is TGCAGCGTTGAAGATTGGTGGAATGGCTACACCTTC. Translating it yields CSVEDWWNGYTF.

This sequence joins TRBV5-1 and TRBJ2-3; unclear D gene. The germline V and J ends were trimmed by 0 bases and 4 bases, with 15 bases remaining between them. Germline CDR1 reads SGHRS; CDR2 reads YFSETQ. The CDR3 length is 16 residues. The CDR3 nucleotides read TGCGCCAGCAGCTTGGAGGGCAGCCCCCATTCAGATACGCAGTATTTT. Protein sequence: CASSLEGSPHSDTQYF.

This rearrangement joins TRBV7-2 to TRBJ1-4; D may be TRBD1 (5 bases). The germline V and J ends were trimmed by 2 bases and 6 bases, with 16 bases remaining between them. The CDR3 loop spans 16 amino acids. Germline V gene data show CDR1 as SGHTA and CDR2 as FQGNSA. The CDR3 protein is CASSLTTPGRDEKLFF. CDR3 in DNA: TGTGCCAGCAGCTTAACTACTCCGGGCAGGGATGAAAAACTGTTTTTT.

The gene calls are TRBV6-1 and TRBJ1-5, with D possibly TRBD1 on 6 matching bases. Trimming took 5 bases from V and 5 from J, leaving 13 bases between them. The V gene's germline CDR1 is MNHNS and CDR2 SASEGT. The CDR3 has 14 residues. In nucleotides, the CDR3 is TGTGCCAGCAGTCTTCAAGGGGGTGATCAGCCCCAGCATTTT. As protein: CASSLQGGDQPQHF.

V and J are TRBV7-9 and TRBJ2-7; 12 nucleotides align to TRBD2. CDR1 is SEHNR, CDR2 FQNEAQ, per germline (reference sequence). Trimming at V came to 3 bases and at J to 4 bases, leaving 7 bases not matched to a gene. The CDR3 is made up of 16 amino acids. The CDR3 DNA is TGTGCCAGCAGCTTCGACACTAGCGGGAGGCGGTACGAGCAGTACTTC. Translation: CASSFDTSGRRYEQYF. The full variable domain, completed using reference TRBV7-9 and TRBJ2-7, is DTGVSQNPRHKITKRGQNVTFRCDPISEHNRLYWYRQTLGQGPEFLTYFQNEAQLEKSRLLSDRFSAERPKGSFSTLEIQRTEQGDSAMYLCASSFDTSGRRYEQYFGPGTRLTVT.

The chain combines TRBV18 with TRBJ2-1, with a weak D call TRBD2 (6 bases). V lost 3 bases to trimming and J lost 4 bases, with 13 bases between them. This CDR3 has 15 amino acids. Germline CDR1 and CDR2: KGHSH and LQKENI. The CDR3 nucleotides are TGTGCCAGCTCACCGGGGAGGCTCGATTACAATGAGCAGTTCTTC. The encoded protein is CASSPGRLDYNEQFF.

In DNA form, the CDR3 reads TGTGCCAGTAGTACTCCGGGACAGGGTACCTATGGCTACACCTTC. Residues: CASSTPGQGTYGYTF. The V and J genes are TRBV19 and TRBJ1-2; 9 bases are a match to TRBD1. The CDR3 has 15 residues. V gave up 4 bases and J gave up 4 bases; unmatched junction bases: 7. Germline V CDR1 and CDR2: LNHDA, SQIVND (reference sequence).

CDR3 amino acids: CATSRGMDRVPEQYF. The CDR3 nucleotides are TGTGCCACCAGCAGAGGCATGGACAGGGTCCCCGAGCAGTACTTC. J is TRBJ2-7 and V is TRBV15; the match to TRBD1 covers 8 bases. With V trimmed by 1 base and J by 6 bases, 8 bases remained unmatched. This CDR3 region has 15 residues. CDR1 and CDR2 (germline): LNHNV, YYDKDF (reference sequence).

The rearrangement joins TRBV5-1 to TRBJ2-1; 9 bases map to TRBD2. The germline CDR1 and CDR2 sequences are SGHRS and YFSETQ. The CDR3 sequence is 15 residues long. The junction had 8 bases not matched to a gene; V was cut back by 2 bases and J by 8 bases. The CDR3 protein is CASSFLGREGDEQFF. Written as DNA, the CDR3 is TGCGCCAGCAGCTTTTTAGGGCGGGAGGGGGATGAGCAGTTCTTC. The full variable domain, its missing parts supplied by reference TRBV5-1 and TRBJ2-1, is KAGVTQTPRYLIKTRGQQVTLSCSPISGHRSVSWYQQTPGQGLQFLFEYFSETQRNKGNFPGRFSGRQFSNSRSEMNVSTLELGDSALYLCASSFLGREGDEQFFGPGTRLTVL.

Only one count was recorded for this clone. The CDR3 DNA follows: TGTGCCAGCAGTGAAGGAACAGGGGAATACGAGCAGTACTTC. It encodes CASSEGTGEYEQYF. The V and J genes are TRBV6-1 and TRBJ2-7; 7 bases agree with TRBD1. With V trimmed by 1 base and J by 4 bases, 4 bases remained unmatched. The CDR3 consists of 14 residues. CDR1 is MNHNS and CDR2 is SASEGT in the germline V gene.

This CDR3 is CASSLSLLFRANQPQHF. Here the CDR3 DNA reads TGTGCCAGCAGCTTGTCTCTCTTGTTTCGCGCCAATCAGCCCCAGCATTTT. V gene TRBV5-8 combines with J gene TRBJ1-5; D gene ambiguous. The germline V and J ends were trimmed by 1 base and 3 bases, with 17 bases remaining between them. Germline lookup yields CDR1 SGHTS and CDR2 YDEGEE. The CDR3 extends over 17 amino acids.

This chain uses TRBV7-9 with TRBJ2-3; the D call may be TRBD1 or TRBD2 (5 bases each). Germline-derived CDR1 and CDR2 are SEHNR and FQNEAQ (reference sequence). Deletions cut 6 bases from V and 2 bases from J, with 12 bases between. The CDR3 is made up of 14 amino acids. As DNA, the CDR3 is TGTGCCAGCAGTCCAGGGAGCCTCACAGATACGCAGTATTTT. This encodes CASSPGSLTDTQYF.

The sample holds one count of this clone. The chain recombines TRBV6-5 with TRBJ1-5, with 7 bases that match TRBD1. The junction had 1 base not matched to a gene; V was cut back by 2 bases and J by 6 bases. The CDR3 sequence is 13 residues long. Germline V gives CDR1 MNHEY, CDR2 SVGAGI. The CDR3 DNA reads TGTGCCAGCAGTTACAGGGGGCTTCAGCCCCAGCATTTT. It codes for CASSYRGLQPQHF.

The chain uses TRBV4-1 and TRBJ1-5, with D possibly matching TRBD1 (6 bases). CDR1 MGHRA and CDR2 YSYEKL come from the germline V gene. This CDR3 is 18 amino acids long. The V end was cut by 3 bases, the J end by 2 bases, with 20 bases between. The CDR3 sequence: CASSQVGGRGGGNQPQHF. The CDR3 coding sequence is TGCGCCAGCAGCCAGGTCGGGGGGCGAGGGGGTGGCAATCAGCCCCAGCATTTT.

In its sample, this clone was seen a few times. The CDR3 sequence is CASSEGGTNYGYTF. CDR3 bases: TGTGCCAGCAGTGAAGGGGGAACTAACTATGGCTACACCTTC. The chain has TRBV6-1 and TRBJ1-2; D not resolved. The V gene lost 1 base and the J gene lost 0 bases, with 6 bases spanning the gap. Germline assignment: CDR1 MNHNS and CDR2 SASEGT. The CDR3 length is 14 residues.

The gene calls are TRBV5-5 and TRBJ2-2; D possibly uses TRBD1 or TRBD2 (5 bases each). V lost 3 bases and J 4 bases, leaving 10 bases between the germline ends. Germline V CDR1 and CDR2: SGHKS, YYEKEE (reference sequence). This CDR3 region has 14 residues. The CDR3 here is CASSYRDGTGELFF. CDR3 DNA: TGTGCCAGCAGCTACCGGGACGGCACCGGGGAGCTGTTTTTT. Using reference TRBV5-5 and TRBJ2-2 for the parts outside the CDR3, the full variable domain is DAGVTQSPTHLIKTRGQQVTLRCSPISGHKSVSWYQQVLGQGPQFIFQYYEKEERGRGNFPDRFSARQFPNYSSELNVNALLLGDSALYLCASSYRDGTGELFFGEGSRLTVL.

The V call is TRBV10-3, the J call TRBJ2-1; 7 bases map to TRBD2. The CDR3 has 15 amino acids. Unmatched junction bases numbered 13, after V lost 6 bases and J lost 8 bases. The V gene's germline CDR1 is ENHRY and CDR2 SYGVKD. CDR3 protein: CAISGVGGFRDEQFF. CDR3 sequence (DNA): TGTGCCATCAGCGGAGTGGGAGGGTTTAGGGATGAGCAGTTCTTC.

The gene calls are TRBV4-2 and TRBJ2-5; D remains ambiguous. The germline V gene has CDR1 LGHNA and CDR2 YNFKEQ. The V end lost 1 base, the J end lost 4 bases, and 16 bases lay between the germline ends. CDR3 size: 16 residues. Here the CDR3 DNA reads TGTGCCAGCAGCCAAGTTGGTGGAGTGGAAGCAGAGACCCAGTACTTC. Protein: CASSQVGGVEAETQYF.

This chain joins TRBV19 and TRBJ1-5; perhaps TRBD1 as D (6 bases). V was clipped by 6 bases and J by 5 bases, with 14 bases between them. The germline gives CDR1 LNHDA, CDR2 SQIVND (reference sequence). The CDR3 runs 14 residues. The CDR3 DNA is TGTGCCAGTAGACCTAACAGGGAGGATCAGCCCCAGCATTTT. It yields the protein CASRPNREDQPQHF.

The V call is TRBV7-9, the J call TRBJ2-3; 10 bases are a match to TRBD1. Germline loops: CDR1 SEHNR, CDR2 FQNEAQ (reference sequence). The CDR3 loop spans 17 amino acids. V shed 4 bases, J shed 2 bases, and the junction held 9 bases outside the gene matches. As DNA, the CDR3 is TGTGCCAGCAGCTCACTGCCGGGACAGGGGAACACAGATACGCAGTATTTT. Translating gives CASSSLPGQGNTDTQYF.

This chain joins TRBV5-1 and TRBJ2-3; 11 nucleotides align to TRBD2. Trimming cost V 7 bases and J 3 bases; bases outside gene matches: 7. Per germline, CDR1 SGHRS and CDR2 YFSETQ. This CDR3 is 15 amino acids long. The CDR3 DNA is TGCGCCAGCGATTTAGCGGGAGGGCCTACAGATACGCAGTATTTT. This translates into CASDLAGGPTDTQYF.